This TCR beta chain is drawn from a study of T-cell reconstitution after alpha-beta-depleted transplantation in children. V was cut by 10 bases and J by 0 bases, with 12 bases left in between. Per germline, CDR1 LGHNA and CDR2 YSLEER. The CDR3 is 14 amino acids. TCRbeta library preparation incorporated unique molecular identifiers. TCRdb reanalysed the PCR reads using MiXCR and keeps one entry per CDR3 protein. The sample has some 350,000 distinct CDR3 sequences; around 16% are singletons. The rearrangement links TRBV4-3 to TRBJ2-2, with D unresolved. The sequence was collected from a male patient aged 2-15 years who had a stem cell transplant for acute lymphoblastic leukemia, so the T cells may come from the graft donor. Specimen: PBMCs, mostly from graft donor cells, collected 360 days after TCRalphabeta/CD19-depleted stem cell transplant. In nucleotides, the CDR3 is TGCGCCACCCGGAAGATCGCGAACACCGGGGAGCTGTTTTTT. Translation: CATRKIANTGELFF.